The present T cell receptor (beta chain) was sequenced within a study of T cell clonality in common variable immunodeficiency. This clone was detected ten times or more. The read ends 3 residues shy of where the CDR3 ends; the end is completed using the germline J gene. V lost 8 bases, J lost 3 bases, and 6 bases stayed unmatched. Per germline, CDR1 LNHDA and CDR2 SQIVND (reference sequence). This CDR3 contains 14 residues. Assay used: immunoSEQ multiplex PCR; TCRdb lists only in-frame clones, some missing. Observed in the sample are about 40,000 clones, none of them singletons. Material: peripheral blood mononuclear cells. The rearrangement joins TRBV19 to TRBJ2-1, with TRBD2 matching 8 bases. The clonotype was recovered from a person aged 18 to 69 in good health. CDR3 DNA (partial): TGTGCCAGTCGTAGCGGGGCGGTCTACAATGAG. It specifies CASRSGAVYNE. The full CDR3 reads CASRSGAVYNEQFF.